The source of this TCR beta chain is a study of blood T cell repertoires in COVID-19. The wider study: Researchers got acute and convalescent COVID-19 samples from the United States, Italy and Spain. Nucleic acid was either cDNA or gDNA, and it came from T cells, B-cell-depleted T cells, or PBMCs.

In the authors' workflow: Reference gene primer amplification in the assay estimated nucleated cell counts. Repertoires were generated with immunoSEQ multiplex PCR, while TCRdb's copy carries only in-frame clones and drops some. V, J and clone size are taken as reported in that table, and D and trimming were inferred from the DNA itself. The sample includes about 170,000 clones, around four fifths of them seen just once. Germline lookup yields CDR1 LNHNV and CDR2 YYDKDF (reference sequence). The CDR3 is 16 amino acids. With 1 base clipped from V and 4 bases from J, the junction kept 3 bases outside the gene matches.

The TCR sequence derives from a woman over 75 with acute or convalescent COVID-19. The rearrangement uses TRBV15 and TRBJ2-7, with 14 bases lining up with TRBD2. Sequences were obtained from peripheral blood. The CDR3, as DNA: TGTGCCACCAGCAGAGGAGGACTAGCGGGAGGATACGAGCAGTACTTC. This codes for CATSRGGLAGGYEQYF.